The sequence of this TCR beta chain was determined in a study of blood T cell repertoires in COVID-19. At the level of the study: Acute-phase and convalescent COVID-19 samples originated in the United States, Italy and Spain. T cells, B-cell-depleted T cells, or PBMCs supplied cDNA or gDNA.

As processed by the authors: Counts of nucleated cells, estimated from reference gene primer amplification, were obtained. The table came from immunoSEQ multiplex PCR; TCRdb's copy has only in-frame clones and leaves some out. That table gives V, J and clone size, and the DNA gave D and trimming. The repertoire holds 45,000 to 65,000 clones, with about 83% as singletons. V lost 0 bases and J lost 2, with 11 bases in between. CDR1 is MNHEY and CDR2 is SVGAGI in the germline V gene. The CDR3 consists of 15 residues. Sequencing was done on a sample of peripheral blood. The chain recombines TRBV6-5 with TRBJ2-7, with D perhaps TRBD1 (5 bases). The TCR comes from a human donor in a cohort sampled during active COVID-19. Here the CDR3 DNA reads TGTGCCAGCAGTTACTCGATTACAGGAACCTACGAGCAGTACTTC. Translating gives CASSYSITGTYEQYF.